The rows below give T cell receptor beta chains drawn from one sample of a study of cytomegalovirus exposure and HLA in healthy donors. TCRdb's copy holds only in-frame clones and misses some; the assay was immunoSEQ multiplex PCR. Of 150,000 to 200,000 clones in the sample, around four fifths were seen once. Material: PBMCs. These receptors all stem from a female donor in good health and CMV-seronegative. The CDR3 runs from the conserved cysteine through the conserved F or W. The order of the fields is clone size, J gene, D gene, V gene, CDR3 DNA, CDR3 protein. D genes are given only for firm matches. Some rows mark clone size as missing; the rest say once, few, many or name a class of expanded clone.

- | TRBJ2-7 | TRBD2 | TRBV6-1 | TGTGCCAGCAGGCATGGCGGGGGTCCTCTCCACGAGCAGTACTTC | CASRHGGGPLHEQYF
- | TRBJ1-1 | - | TRBV5-1 | TGCGCCAGCAGCTCTGTAGTGAACACTGAAGCTTTCTTT | CASSSVVNTEAFF
- | TRBJ2-1 | TRBD2 | TRBV6-5 | TGTGCCAGCGGAGCGGGGGGCAATGAGCAGTTCTTC | CASGAGGNEQFF
- | TRBJ2-7 | - | TRBV29-1 | TGCAGCGTTGATGGTCAGGACGAGCAGTACTTC | CSVDGQDEQYF
- | TRBJ2-2 | - | TRBV5-1 | TGCGCCAGCAGCATCGGACAAACCGGGGAGCTGTTTTTT | CASSIGQTGELFF
- | TRBJ2-1 | - | TRBV29-1 | TGCAGCGTTGAAGGGGCCAGTAGGCGCCATGAGCAGTTCTTC | CSVEGASRRHEQFF
- | TRBJ1-5 | - | TRBV7-2 | TGTGCCAGCAGCTTACATTCAGGGGATCAGCCCCAGCATTTT | CASSLHSGDQPQHF
- | TRBJ2-2 | - | TRBV5-4 | TGTGCCAGCAGCTTGGGGAGGGACGGGAACACCGGGGAGCTGTTTTTT | CASSLGRDGNTGELFF
few | TRBJ2-2 | TRBD1 | TRBV5-1 | TGCGCCAGCAGCGTACAGGGGGACCAGAACACCGGGGAGCTGTTTTTT | CASSVQGDQNTGELFF
- | TRBJ1-5 | TRBD1 | TRBV29-1 | TGCAGCGTTATTACAGGGGGTGGCAATCAGCCCCAGCATTTT | CSVITGGGNQPQHF
- | TRBJ2-7 | - | TRBV11-2 | TGTGCCAGCAGCTTAGACCCCGAAGGGTGGGGCAGCAGAAACGAGCAGTACTTC | CASSLDPEGWGSRNEQYF
- | TRBJ2-5 | - | TRBV4-1 | TGCGCCAGCAGCCAAGGGGAGCTAAGGGTGGAGACCCAGTACTTC | CASSQGELRVETQYF
- | TRBJ2-1 | TRBD1 | TRBV6-8 | TGTGCCAGCAGTTCCCGTCTTACAGGGGGGAAAAACAATGAGCAGTTCTTC | CASSSRLTGGKNNEQFF
- | TRBJ1-1 | - | TRBV4-1 | TGCGCCAGCAGCCGTATGGGGATGTCACAGGGAAGAAAGACTGAAGCTTTCTTT | CASSRMGMSQGRKTEAFF
- | TRBJ2-1 | TRBD2 | TRBV10-1 | TGCGCCAGCAGTGGAGCTAGCGGGGGATACAATGAGCAGTTCTTC | CASSGASGGYNEQFF
once | TRBJ2-1 | TRBD2 | TRBV9 | TGTGCCAGCAGCGTAGAACTAGCGGGAGACGATGAGCAGTTCTTC | CASSVELAGDDEQFF
- | TRBJ2-1 | TRBD2 | TRBV27 | TGTGCCAGCAGTCTCGGAGCGGGAGCGGAGCAGTTCTTC | CASSLGAGAEQFF
- | TRBJ2-2 | TRBD1 | TRBV7-2 | TGTGCCAGCAGTTCCAGACAGGGCGGGACCGGGGAGCTGTTTTTT | CASSSRQGGTGELFF
- | TRBJ2-1 | TRBD2 | TRBV30 | TGTGCCTGGAACCTGGGACTAGCGGGAGGCGGGATCTTCTACAATGAGCAGTTCTTC | CAWNLGLAGGGIFYNEQFF
- | TRBJ1-2 | TRBD1 | TRBV5-4 | TGTGCCAGCAGCTTACAGGGGGGAGTGGGCTACTATGGCTACACCTTC | CASSLQGGVGYYGYTF
- | TRBJ2-7 | TRBD1 | TRBV11-1 | TGTGCCAGCAGCCGTCAACAGGGGCTCGCCTACGAGCAGTACTTC | CASSRQQGLAYEQYF
- | TRBJ1-4 | - | TRBV4-2 | TGTGCCAGCAGCCTCAAACCCTCAGGGACTAATGAAAAACTGTTTTTT | CASSLKPSGTNEKLFF
- | TRBJ2-7 | - | TRBV5-1 | TGCGCCAGCAGCTTGGGGCAGGTCCTGGACGAGCAGTACTTC | CASSLGQVLDEQYF
- | TRBJ1-5 | - | TRBV2 | TGTGCCAGCAGTGAACTATTGAGGGATCAGCCCCAGCATTTT | CASSELLRDQPQHF